This TCR beta chain stems from a study of blood T cell repertoires in COVID-19. TCRdb keeps only in-frame clones here, not all; method: immunoSEQ multiplex PCR. The table includes around 360,000 clones, 80% to 90% detected once. Trimming took off 4 bases at V and 4 bases at J, with 11 bases between the two ends. Germline V gene data show CDR1 as SNHLY and CDR2 as FYNNEI. This CDR3 has 14 amino acids. The source of this sequence is a woman aged 25-40 years with COVID-19, enrolled during active disease. The chain links TRBV2 to TRBJ2-1; D gene ambiguous. The sequenced material came from peripheral blood. The CDR3 protein is CASSAQTRYNEQFF. CDR3 coding DNA: TGTGCCAGCAGTGCACAGACCCGTTACAATGAGCAGTTCTTC.